The sequence of this T cell receptor (beta chain) was determined in a study of T cell changes during pregnancy in multiple sclerosis. V lost 0 bases to trimming and J lost 4 bases, with 12 bases between them. The CDR3 runs 14 residues. Germline CDR1 GTSNPN, CDR2 SVGIG (reference sequence). In this sample, this clone turned up a few times. Clones were read by immunoSEQ multiplex PCR, and TCRdb kept only the in-frame ones, dropping some. Of 85,000 to 130,000 clones in the sample, 94% are singletons; the top ten hold roughly 0.9%. The source is a female donor with multiple sclerosis, enrolled in a pregnancy study. The sample was peripheral blood, taken before pregnancy. J is TRBJ1-1 and V is TRBV30; D not resolved. CDR3 bases: TGTGCCTGGAGTGTCGGGCAGGCGGGCACTGAAGCTTTCTTT. Translating gives CAWSVGQAGTEAFF.